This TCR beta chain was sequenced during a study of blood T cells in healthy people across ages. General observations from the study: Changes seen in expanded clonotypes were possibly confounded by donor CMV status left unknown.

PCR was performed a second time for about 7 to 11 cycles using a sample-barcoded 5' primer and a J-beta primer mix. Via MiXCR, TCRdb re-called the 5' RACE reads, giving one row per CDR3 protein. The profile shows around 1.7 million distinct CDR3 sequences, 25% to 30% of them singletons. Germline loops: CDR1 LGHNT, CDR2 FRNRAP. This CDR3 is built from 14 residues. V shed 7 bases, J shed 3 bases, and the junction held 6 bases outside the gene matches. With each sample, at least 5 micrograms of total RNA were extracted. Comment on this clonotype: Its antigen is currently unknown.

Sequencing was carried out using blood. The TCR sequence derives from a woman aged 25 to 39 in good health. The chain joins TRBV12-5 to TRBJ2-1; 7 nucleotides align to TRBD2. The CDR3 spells CASEKRGRYNEQFF. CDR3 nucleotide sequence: TGTGCTAGTGAGAAGCGGGGACGCTACAATGAGCAGTTCTTC. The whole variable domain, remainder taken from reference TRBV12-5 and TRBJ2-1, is DARVTQTPRHKVTEMGQEVTMRCQPILGHNTVFWYRQTMMQGLELLAYFRNRAPLDDSGMPKDRFSAEMPDATLATLKIQPSEPRDSAVYFCASEKRGRYNEQFFGPGTRLTVL.